This record concerns one T cell receptor beta chain sequence. Its antigen is not identified. The data stem from a study of T cell responses to AZD1222 COVID-19 vaccine. Notes on the study in general: At study baseline, merely several AZD1222 recipients were seropositive. Reportedly, nearly half of unique spike TCRs recognized epitopes outside B.1.351/B.1.1.7 mutations. Females outnumbered males among donors, who were mostly white British; clonal diversity was possibly underestimated.

Trimming removed 2 bases from V and 0 bases from J; junction bases left unmatched: 10. The CDR3 covers 18 residues. Germline V gene sequence: CDR1 MNHNS, CDR2 SASEGT. Here immunoSEQ multiplex PCR was the method, and the copy in TCRdb shows in-frame clones only, minus some. The data contain some 150,000 clones, around 85% of them singletons. This TCR was sampled from an adult who had recovered from COVID-19. The sequencing used peripheral blood, collected after recovery from COVID-19. The rearrangement links TRBV6-1 to TRBJ1-3; 7 bases map to TRBD1. The CDR3 DNA reads TGTGCCAGCAGTGAACGCCGGGACAGCCTTTCCTCTGGAAACACCATATATTTT. It encodes CASSERRDSLSSGNTIYF.